These 10 T cell receptor beta chains originate from one sample sequenced in a study of identical twins. TCRdb re-called the 5' RACE reads through MiXCR, storing one row per CDR3 protein. The table records 400,000 to 500,000 distinct CDR3 sequences, roughly an eighth of them present only once. These same data were also listed under a study on yellow fever vaccine responses in identical twins.

Sequencing was done on a sample of CD4+ T cells sorted from blood. The receptors come from a woman aged 18-30 years in good health.

This chain uses TRBV4-3 with TRBJ2-5; TRBD1 might be the D (6 bases). Between the trimmed V and J ends, which lost 0 bases and 5 bases, there was a span of 13 bases. This CDR3 comprises 15 residues. The germline V gene has CDR1 LGHNA and CDR2 YSLEER. The CDR3, as DNA: TGCGCCAGCAGCCAAGATTACAGGGAAGTGGAGACCCAGTACTTC. Protein: CASSQDYREVETQYF.

The table lists this clonotype with many counts. CDR3 nucleotides: TGCGCCAGCAGCTTGGAAGGGCGGAGGAGTTCCACTGAAGCTTTCTTT. Amino acid sequence: CASSLEGRRSSTEAFF. The chain links TRBV5-1 to TRBJ1-1; D is uncertain. Germline assignment: CDR1 SGHRS and CDR2 YFSETQ. The V end was cut by 0 bases, the J end by 4 bases, with 16 bases between. The CDR3 has 16 amino acids. The complete variable domain, with remaining parts taken from reference TRBV5-1 and TRBJ1-1, reads KAGVTQTPRYLIKTRGQQVTLSCSPISGHRSVSWYQQTPGQGLQFLFEYFSETQRNKGNFPGRFSGRQFSNSRSEMNVSTLELGDSALYLCASSLEGRRSSTEAFFGQGTRLTVV.

This clonotype occurred many times. The chain couples TRBV5-1 to TRBJ1-1; no firm D call. The CDR3 length is 15 residues. Germline CDR1 SGHRS, CDR2 YFSETQ. Trimming removed 0 bases at V and 0 bases at J, with 9 bases between. The CDR3 nucleotides read TGCGCCAGCAGCTTGGCCAGGACCATGAACACTGAAGCTTTCTTT. Its protein product is CASSLARTMNTEAFF.

The chain is built from TRBV5-1 and TRBJ2-1, with TRBD2 identical over 7 bases. Germline V lookup: CDR1 SGHRS, CDR2 YFSETQ. The CDR3 loop spans 15 amino acids. Germline trimming cut 2 bases from V and 5 bases from J; bases unmatched to any gene: 7. The CDR3 sequence: CASSLGLGPHNEQFF. In nucleotides, the CDR3 is TGCGCCAGCAGCTTAGGACTAGGTCCCCACAATGAGCAGTTCTTC.

The chain has TRBV24-1 and TRBJ2-1, with TRBD1 matching over 8 bases. This CDR3 is 15 amino acids long. V lost 7 bases, J lost 6 bases, and 10 bases stayed unmatched. CDR1 and CDR2 from the germline V gene are KGHDR and SFDVKD. Written as DNA, the CDR3 is TGTGCCACCAGCCCAACCTCAGACAGGGGCAATGAGCAGTTCTTC. Translated, it gives CATSPTSDRGNEQFF.

The table lists this clonotype with a few counts. The rearrangement joins TRBV4-2 to TRBJ2-1; D gene uncertain. CDR3 length equals 17 residues. Germline lookup yields CDR1 LGHNA and CDR2 YNFKEQ. The ends were cut back, 0 bases at V and 0 bases at J, with 12 bases in the middle. The DNA for the CDR3 is TGTGCCAGCAGCCAAGATGGAAGCCGTAGCTCCTACAATGAGCAGTTCTTC. This translates into CASSQDGSRSSYNEQFF.

As regards this clonotype: One junction end does not reproduce the germline sequence, and a read error may be involved. This chain connects TRBV7-7 to TRBJ2-5; 9 bases align to TRBD2. The CDR3 has 15 amino acids. Germline-derived CDR1 and CDR2 are SSHAT and FNYEAQ (reference sequence). The CDR3 nucleotides are TGTGCTAGCAAGCCAGCGGGGGGAACCCAAGAGACCCAGTACTTC. Translation: CASKPAGGTQETQYF.

The genes are TRBV6-2 or TRBV6-3 and TRBJ2-3; 11 nucleotides align to TRBD2. The germline V gene encodes CDR1 MNHEY and CDR2 SVGEGT. Unmatched junction bases numbered 7, after V lost 6 bases and J lost 2 bases. The CDR3 covers 16 residues. The CDR3 region is CASRPGTSGLTDTQYF. The CDR3 region has the DNA TGTGCCAGCAGACCCGGGACTAGCGGACTCACAGATACGCAGTATTTT.

The CDR3 region has the DNA TGTGCCACCAGCAGAGGGGGAGGGGGCCCCACAGATACGCAGTATTTT. Encoded protein: CATSRGGGGPTDTQYF. The rearrangement joins TRBV15 to TRBJ2-3; D tentatively fits TRBD1 or TRBD2 (7 bases each). V was cut by 1 base and J by 2 bases, with 13 bases left in between. The CDR3 is made up of 16 amino acids. Germline V gene sequence: CDR1 LNHNV, CDR2 YYDKDF (reference sequence).

This chain uses TRBV7-3 with TRBJ2-7, with TRBD2 matching over 10 bases. The length of the CDR3 is 13 residues. Germline CDR1 and CDR2: SGHTA and FQGTGA. V lost 2 bases and J lost 12; bases outside the gene matches: 7. The CDR3 loop reads CASSLGLAGDLYF. The CDR3 DNA reads as TGTGCCAGCAGCTTAGGGCTAGCGGGGGATCTGTACTTC.